Here is one T cell receptor beta chain with its context. Its specificity is unknown. CDR3 length: 15 amino acids. This sample is drawn from a study of blood T cells in healthy people across ages. The second PCR ran about 7 to 12 cycles with a sample-barcoded 5' primer and J-beta primers. Each cDNA molecule carried a tag from a template-switch adaptor that contained 12 random nucleotides. MiXCR, applied by TCRdb to the 5' RACE reads, yields one record per CDR3 protein. The table includes some 1.4 million distinct CDR3 sequences, approximately 40% detected once. Total RNA, at least 5 micrograms per sample, came from PBMCs. Study-wide findings and caveats: Both naive CD4+ cell counts and diversity were greater in long-lived donors than in aged donors.

The gene calls are TRBV12-3 or TRBV12-4 and TRBJ2-4; 8 bases match TRBD1. The J call is doubtful: the DNA matches TRBJ2-7 better. Sample: blood. This TCR was recovered from a woman aged 18-30 years in good health. CDR3 DNA: TGTGCCAGCAGTTTAGGGCGGACAGGGTCCTACGAGCAGTACTTC. Translated: CASSLGRTGSYEQYF.